This entry concerns a single TCR beta chain. The table lists this clonotype with many counts. It lacks a known antigen. Within one base of it there is no much larger clone, and no base qualities were kept. TCR beta CDR3 regions were amplified from RNA transcripts. The TCR CDR3 was subjected to a first round of RT-PCR using the HTBI primer set and the Qiagen OneStep RT-PCR kit. A second multiplex PCR round built the libraries, followed by size selection and purification. Libraries were sequenced paired-end with 100 bp reads on an Illumina HiSeq2000. The study's own analysis went as follows. SOAPnuke was used to process the raw data, removing reads that contained adapters or uncalled bases, had a mean Phred below 15, or lacked an exact match to the constant primer or identifier. High-quality paired reads were merged with COPE v1.2.5, and unique nucleotide sequences were defined as clonotypes. MiTCR v1.1 was used to align the clonotypes against IMGT TRBV, TRBD and TRBJ reference segments. Only V-J combinations with frequency above 0.0001, covering about 99% of repertoires, were analysed. The TCS score was defined as the ratio of F50 (clonal expansion) to E x V (chaos), calculated using BLOSUM62-based TCRdist between CDR3 peptides within each V-J. Welch's t-statistics and random forest reduced around 550 V-J features to 13, which were used in a naive Bayes classifier (R e1071). Through fastp at Q25 and MiXCR, TCRdb rebuilt clones from the public reads, retaining in-frame beta chains. A single entry per CDR3 protein holds the most common genes and DNA from its merged rows. The V and J calls, along with clone size, are taken from TCRdb and not from the paper's own processing. Here the sample has under 400,000 distinct CDR3 sequences; about 18% occur a single time. Clones ranked in the top ten supply roughly 49% of the sample.

Stable Graves' hyperthyroidism was defined as the absence of progression to ophthalmopathy over 18 months of follow-up. Hyperthyroidism patients were newly diagnosed, with disease duration under 2 months, and aged 18 to 65 years. The study excluded patients with uncontrolled infections, other autoimmune diseases, pregnancy or lactation. Diagnoses were established on the basis of clinical symptoms, serum thyroxine and TRAb, thyroid ultrasound, and orbital computed tomography. PBMCs were separated from around 9.1 ml of fresh peripheral blood using Ficoll-Paque density gradient centrifugation. Total RNA was extracted using Trizol reagent, and RNA quality was assessed on an Agilent 2100 Bioanalyzer. V and J lose 6 bases and 0 bases, and a span of 21 bases separates them. From the cysteine through the phenylalanine, the CDR3 covers 17 amino acids. The sequence is cut down to CDR3 DNA, 51 bases in frame from base 1. The germline V gene (reference sequence) provides CDR1 MNHEY and CDR2 SMNVEV.

This entry belongs to a study of T cells in Graves' hyperthyroidism and ophthalmopathy (dated by TCRdb to about 2019). With respect to the entire study: Peripheral blood was collected at initial diagnosis, before any treatment. To identify TCR V-J signatures that set the groups apart, the researchers used a discovery cohort of 90 to 100 patients, made up of roughly 45 with Graves' ophthalmopathy and 57 with stable Graves' hyperthyroidism. Prospective prediction of ophthalmopathy was tested in an independent validation cohort consisting of fewer than 20 hyperthyroidism patients and approximately 16 patients who later progressed to ophthalmopathy. The 100 discovery patients were divided at random into training and test sets in a 7:3 ratio. In addition, the study compared T-cell repertoires in thyroid tissue and in blood from five to seven Graves' hyperthyroidism patients. After sampling, hyperthyroidism patients received methimazole starting at 30 mg daily, and ophthalmopathy patients received high-dose intravenous methylprednisolone. The paper reports TCR Vbeta CDR3 sequencing of some 140 peripheral blood samples: approximately 41 ophthalmopathy, fewer than 85 hyperthyroidism and 17 progressor patients. Overall results and qualifications from the work: In cross-validation, a model built on a 13 V-J signature told ophthalmopathy apart from stable hyperthyroidism with approximately 90% sensitivity and 81% to 82% specificity, and in testing the same model reached 80%/75%. Most expanded thyroid clonotypes (frequency above 0.001) were also detected in blood, a finding suggesting that blood repertoires may reflect thyroid immune responses. No statistical method was used to set the sample size in advance, and investigators knew the group allocation. In validation, the model predicted progression to ophthalmopathy a median of roughly 6.5 months before onset, with 65% to 71% sensitivity and 72.22% specificity.

The clonotype comes from a woman in her 50s with Graves' hyperthyroidism. Specimen: blood. The chain is made from TRBV27 and TRBJ2-7, with the D call perhaps TRBD1 or TRBD2, as 5 bases match in each case. The DNA sequence is given as TGTGCCAGCAGCCGTGGCCGGGGCGAAAGGAGCTCCTACGAGCAGTACTTC. Translated, it gives CASSRGRGERSSYEQYF.